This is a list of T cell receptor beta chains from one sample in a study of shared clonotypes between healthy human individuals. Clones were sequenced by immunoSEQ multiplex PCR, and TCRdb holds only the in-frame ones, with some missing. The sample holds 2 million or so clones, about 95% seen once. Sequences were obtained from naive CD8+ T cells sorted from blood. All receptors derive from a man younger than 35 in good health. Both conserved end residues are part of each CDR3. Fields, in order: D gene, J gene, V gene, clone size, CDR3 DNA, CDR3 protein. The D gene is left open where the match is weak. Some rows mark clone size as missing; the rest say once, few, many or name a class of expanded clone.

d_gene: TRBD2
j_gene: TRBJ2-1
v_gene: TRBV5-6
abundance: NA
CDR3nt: TGTGCCAGCACCTCGACTAGCGTCTATGAGCAGTTCTTC
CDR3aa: CASTSTSVYEQFF

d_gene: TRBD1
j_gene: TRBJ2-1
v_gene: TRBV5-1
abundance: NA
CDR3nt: TGCGCCAGCAGCACGGACAGGGCCCACAATGAGCAGTTCTTC
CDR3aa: CASSTDRAHNEQFF

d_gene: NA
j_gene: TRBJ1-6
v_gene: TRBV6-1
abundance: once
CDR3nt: TGTGCCAGCAGGGACGGAGGGAATTCACCCCTCCACTTT
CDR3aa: CASRDGGNSPLHF

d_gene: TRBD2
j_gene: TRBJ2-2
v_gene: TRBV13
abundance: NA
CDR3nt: TGTGCCAGCAGCCCTCCTCTAGCGGGAGTGAACACCGGGGAGCTGTTTTTT
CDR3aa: CASSPPLAGVNTGELFF

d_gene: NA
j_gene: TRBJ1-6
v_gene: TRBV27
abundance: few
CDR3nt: TGTGCCAGCAGTCCTCCATATTCACCCCTCCACTTT
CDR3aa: CASSPPYSPLHF

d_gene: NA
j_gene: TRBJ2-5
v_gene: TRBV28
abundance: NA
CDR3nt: TGTGCCAGCAGTCTAACTCAGGGGACCCAAGAGACCCAGTACTTC
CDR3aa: CASSLTQGTQETQYF

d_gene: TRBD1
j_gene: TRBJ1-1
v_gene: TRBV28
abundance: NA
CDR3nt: TGTGCCAGCAGTTTATTCAGGGGGCCTCGCACTGAAGCTTTCTTT
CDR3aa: CASSLFRGPRTEAFF

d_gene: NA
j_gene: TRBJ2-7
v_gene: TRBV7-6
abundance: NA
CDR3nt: TGTGCCAGCAGCGCCGGGGCCAACGAGCAGTACTTC
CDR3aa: CASSAGANEQYF

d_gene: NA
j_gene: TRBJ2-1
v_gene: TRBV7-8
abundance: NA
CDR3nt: TGTGCCAGCAGCCCGGGACTTAACAATGAGCAGTTCTTC
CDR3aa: CASSPGLNNEQFF

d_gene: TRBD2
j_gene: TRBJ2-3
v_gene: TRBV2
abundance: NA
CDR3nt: TGTGCCAGCAGTGCTAGCGGGGGTCAGGCAGATACGCAGTATTTT
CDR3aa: CASSASGGQADTQYF

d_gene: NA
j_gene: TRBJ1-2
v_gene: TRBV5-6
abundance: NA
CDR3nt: TGTGCCAGCAGCTTGGGAGGGTCTGGCTACACCTTC
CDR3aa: CASSLGGSGYTF

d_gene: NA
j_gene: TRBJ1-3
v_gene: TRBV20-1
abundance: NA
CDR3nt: TGCAGTGCTAGGGGCCGAAACACCATATATTTT
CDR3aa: CSARGRNTIYF

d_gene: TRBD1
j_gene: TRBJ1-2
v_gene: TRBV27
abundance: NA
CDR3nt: TGTGCCAGCAGTCCGACAGGGGGAAACTATGGCTACACCTTC
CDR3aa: CASSPTGGNYGYTF

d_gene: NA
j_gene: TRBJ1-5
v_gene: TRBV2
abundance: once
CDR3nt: TGTGCCAGCACTTGGACGAACCAGGCCAATCAGCCCCAGCATTTT
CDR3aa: CASTWTNQANQPQHF

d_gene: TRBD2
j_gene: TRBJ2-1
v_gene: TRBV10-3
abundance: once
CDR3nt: TGTGCCATCAGGGAGGAGGGGGGTAAGGCTAGCGGGACACCCTTTCGAATGATCTTC
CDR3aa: CAIREEGGKASGTPFRMIF

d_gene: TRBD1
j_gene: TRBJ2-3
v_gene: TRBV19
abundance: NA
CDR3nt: TGTGCCAGTAGGACAGGGGGCAGCGCAGATACGCAGTATTTT
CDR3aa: CASRTGGSADTQYF

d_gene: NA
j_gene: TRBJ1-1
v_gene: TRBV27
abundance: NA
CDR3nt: TGTGCCACCGCCGAGACACCTTTTGTTGAAGCTTTCTTT
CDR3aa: CATAETPFVEAFF

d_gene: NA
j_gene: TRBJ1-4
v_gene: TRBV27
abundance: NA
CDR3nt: TGTGCCAGCGGCTTTAATGAAAAACTGTTTTTT
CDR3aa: CASGFNEKLFF

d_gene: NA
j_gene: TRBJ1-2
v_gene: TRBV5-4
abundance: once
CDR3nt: TGTGCCAGCAGCTTGTCAGGTTTCTCCAATAGGGGCTACACCTTC
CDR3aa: CASSLSGFSNRGYTF

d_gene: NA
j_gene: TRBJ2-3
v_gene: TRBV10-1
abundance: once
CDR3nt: TGCGCCAGCAGTGAGACGGCCACTAGCACAGATACGCAGTATTTT
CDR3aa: CASSETATSTDTQYF

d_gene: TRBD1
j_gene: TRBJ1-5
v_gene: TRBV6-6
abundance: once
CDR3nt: TGTGCCAGCAGTTCGGGACAGGGAAATCAGCCCCAGCATTTT
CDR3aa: CASSSGQGNQPQHF

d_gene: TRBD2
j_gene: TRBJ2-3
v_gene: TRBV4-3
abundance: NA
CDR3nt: TGCGCCAGCAGCCAAGAGACTAGCGGGAGGGTGGCAGATACGCAGTATTTT
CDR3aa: CASSQETSGRVADTQYF

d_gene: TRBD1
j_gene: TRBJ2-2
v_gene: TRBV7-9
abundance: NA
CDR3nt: TGTGCCAGCAGCTTAGAGATGGGAAGGGGGCAGTCCGGGGAGCTGTTTTTT
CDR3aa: CASSLEMGRGQSGELFF

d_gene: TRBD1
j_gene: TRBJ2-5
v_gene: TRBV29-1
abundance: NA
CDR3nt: TGCAGCGTTGAAAGGACAGGGTATTGGGAGACCCAGTACTTC
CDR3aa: CSVERTGYWETQYF

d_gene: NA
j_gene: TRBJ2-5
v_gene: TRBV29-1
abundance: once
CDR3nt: TGCAGCGTTGAAGATCAAAGGGCCCAGCGTGAAGAGACCCAGTACTTC
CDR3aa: CSVEDQRAQREETQYF

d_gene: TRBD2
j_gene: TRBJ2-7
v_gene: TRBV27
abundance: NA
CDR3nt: TGTGCCAGCAGACTAGCGGGGGGATCTGTCGAGCAGTACTTC
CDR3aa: CASRLAGGSVEQYF

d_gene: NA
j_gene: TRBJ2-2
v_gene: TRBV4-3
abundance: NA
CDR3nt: TGCGCCAGCAGCCAAGATAGAACCAGCTGGGCCGGGGAGCTGTTTTTT
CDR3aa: CASSQDRTSWAGELFF

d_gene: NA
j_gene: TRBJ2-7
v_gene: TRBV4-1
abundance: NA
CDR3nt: TGCGCCAGCAGCCATGACCCTGGAAGCTCCTACGAGCAGTACTTC
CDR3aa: CASSHDPGSSYEQYF

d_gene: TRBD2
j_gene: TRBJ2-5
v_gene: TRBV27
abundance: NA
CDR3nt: TGTGCCAGCAGTTTAATGGTTAGCGGGGGCCTGTACCAAGAGACCCAGTACTTC
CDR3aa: CASSLMVSGGLYQETQYF

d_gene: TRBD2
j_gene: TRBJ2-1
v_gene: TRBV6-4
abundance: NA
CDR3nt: TGTGCCAGCCTCACACATTTAGCGGGAGGTTACAATGAGCAGTTCTTC
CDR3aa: CASLTHLAGGYNEQFF

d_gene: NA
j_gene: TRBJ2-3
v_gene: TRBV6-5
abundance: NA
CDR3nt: TGTGCCAGCAGTTACAACGAGGAGTGGGGCACAGATACGCAGTATTTT
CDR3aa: CASSYNEEWGTDTQYF